This paragraph covers one T cell receptor (beta chain) sequence. These data belong to a study of blood T cell repertoires in COVID-19. Only in-frame clones appear in the TCRdb table, and some are missing; sequencing was by immunoSEQ multiplex PCR. The data contain over 200,000 clones, 86% of them singletons. The sequenced material came from peripheral blood. The clonotype was recovered from a man between 25 and 39 years old who had recovered from COVID-19.

This CDR3 is CASSTGQDVGYGYTF. CDR3 bases: TGTGCCAGCAGCACAGGACAGGACGTGGGTTATGGCTACACCTTC. J is TRBJ1-2 and V is TRBV5-5; TRBD1 matches 7 bases. Per the germline V gene, CDR1 is SGHKS and CDR2 is YYEKEE (reference sequence). The V gene end was trimmed by 4 bases and the J gene end by 5 bases; junction bases not matched to a gene: 11. The CDR3 is made up of 15 amino acids.